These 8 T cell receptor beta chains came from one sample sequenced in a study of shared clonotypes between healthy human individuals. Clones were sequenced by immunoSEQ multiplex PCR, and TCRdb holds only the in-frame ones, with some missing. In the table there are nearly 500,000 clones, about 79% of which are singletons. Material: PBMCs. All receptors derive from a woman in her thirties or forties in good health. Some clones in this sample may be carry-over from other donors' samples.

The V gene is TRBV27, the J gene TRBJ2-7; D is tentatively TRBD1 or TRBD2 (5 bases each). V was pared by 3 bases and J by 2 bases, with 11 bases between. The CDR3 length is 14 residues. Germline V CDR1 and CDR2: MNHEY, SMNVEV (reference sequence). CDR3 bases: TGTGCCAGCAGTTTCGAACCGGGACCCTACGAGCAGTACTTC. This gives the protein CASSFEPGPYEQYF.

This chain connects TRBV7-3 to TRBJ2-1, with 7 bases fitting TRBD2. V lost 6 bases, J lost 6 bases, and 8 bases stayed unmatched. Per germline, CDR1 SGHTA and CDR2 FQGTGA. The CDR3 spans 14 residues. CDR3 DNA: TGTGCCAGCAGACTCTCCGGGACTACCAATGAGCAGTTCTTC. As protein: CASRLSGTTNEQFF.

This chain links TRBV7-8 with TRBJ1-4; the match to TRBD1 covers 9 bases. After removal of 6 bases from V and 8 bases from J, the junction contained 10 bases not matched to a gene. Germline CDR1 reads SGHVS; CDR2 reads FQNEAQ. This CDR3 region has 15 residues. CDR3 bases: TGTGCCAGCAGACCCTCCGGGACAGGGAAAGAAAAACTGTTTTTT. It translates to CASRPSGTGKEKLFF.

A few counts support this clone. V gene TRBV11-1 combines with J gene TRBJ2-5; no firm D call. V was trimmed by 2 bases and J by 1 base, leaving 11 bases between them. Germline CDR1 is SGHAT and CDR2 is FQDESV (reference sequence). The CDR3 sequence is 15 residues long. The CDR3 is CASSLSAGPQETQYF. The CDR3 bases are TGTGCCAGCAGCTTATCCGCAGGCCCCCAAGAGACCCAGTACTTC.

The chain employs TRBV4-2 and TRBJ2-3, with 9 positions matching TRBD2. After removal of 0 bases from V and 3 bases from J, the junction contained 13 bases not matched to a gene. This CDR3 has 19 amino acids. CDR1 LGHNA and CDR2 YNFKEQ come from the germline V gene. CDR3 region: CASSQEGLTSAGGTDTQYF. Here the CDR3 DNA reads TGTGCCAGCAGCCAAGAAGGGCTGACTAGCGCGGGGGGGACAGATACGCAGTATTTT.

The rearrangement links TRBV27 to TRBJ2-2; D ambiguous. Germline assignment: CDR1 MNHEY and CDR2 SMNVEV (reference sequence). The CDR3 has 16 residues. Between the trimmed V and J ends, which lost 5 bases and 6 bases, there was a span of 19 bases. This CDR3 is CASSKDGRSGAGELFF. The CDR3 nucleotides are TGTGCCAGCAGTAAAGACGGACGATCTGGGGCCGGGGAGCTGTTTTTT.

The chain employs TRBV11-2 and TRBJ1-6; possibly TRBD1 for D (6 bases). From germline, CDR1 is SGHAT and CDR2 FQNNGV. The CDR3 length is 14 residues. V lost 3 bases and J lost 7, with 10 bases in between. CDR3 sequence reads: CASSFYRENSPLHF. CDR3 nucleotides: TGTGCCAGCAGCTTCTACAGGGAGAATTCACCCCTCCACTTT.

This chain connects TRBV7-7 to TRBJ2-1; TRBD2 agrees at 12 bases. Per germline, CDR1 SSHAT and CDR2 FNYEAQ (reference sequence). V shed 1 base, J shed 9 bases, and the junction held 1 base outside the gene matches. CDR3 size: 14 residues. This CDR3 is CASSLVLAGGEQFF. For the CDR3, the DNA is TGTGCCAGCAGCTTAGTACTAGCGGGAGGTGAGCAGTTCTTC.